These T cell receptor beta chains were read from a single sample in a study of human CD8 memory T cell subsets. TCRdb reprocessed the 5' RACE reads, keeping one entry per CDR3 protein, no DNA. Listed are some 10,000 distinct CDR3 sequences; 15% to 25% falls within the top ten. The sample comprised CD8+ T cells from PBMCs. The receptors originated from a human donor in good health. Both conserved end residues are part of each CDR3. Each record gives: CDR3 protein, clone size, V gene, J gene. Some rows mark clone size as missing; the rest say once, few, many or name a class of expanded clone.

CDR3aa: CASSQGVMTGDEQFF
abundance: .
v_gene: TRBV4-1
j_gene: TRBJ2-1

CDR3aa: CATSRGSDSSYEQYF
abundance: .
v_gene: TRBV15
j_gene: TRBJ2-7

CDR3aa: CASSLAGLAQYNEQFF
abundance: .
v_gene: TRBV7-2
j_gene: TRBJ2-1

CDR3aa: CAISEVDSGTEAFF
abundance: .
v_gene: TRBV10-3
j_gene: TRBJ1-1

CDR3aa: CASSQEKASGKNNEQFF
abundance: .
v_gene: TRBV4-2
j_gene: TRBJ2-1

CDR3aa: CASSPSGREGLAKNIQYF
abundance: .
v_gene: TRBV5-1
j_gene: TRBJ2-4

CDR3aa: CASSRRGTAETQYF
abundance: .
v_gene: TRBV11-3
j_gene: TRBJ2-5

CDR3aa: CASSSLDRAENSPLHF
abundance: .
v_gene: TRBV5-4
j_gene: TRBJ1-6

CDR3aa: CASSRNSVAKNIQYF
abundance: medium-sized
v_gene: TRBV27
j_gene: TRBJ2-4

CDR3aa: CASSLVQGASYEQYF
abundance: .
v_gene: TRBV28
j_gene: TRBJ2-7

CDR3aa: CASSQGTPGELFF
abundance: .
v_gene: TRBV4-1
j_gene: TRBJ2-2

CDR3aa: CASSVGEREQFF
abundance: .
v_gene: TRBV9
j_gene: TRBJ2-1

CDR3aa: CASSLRAVSTDTQYF
abundance: .
v_gene: TRBV7-3
j_gene: TRBJ2-3

CDR3aa: CASSLKTGRDYEQFF
abundance: .
v_gene: TRBV5-1
j_gene: TRBJ2-1

CDR3aa: CASSESPGNSNQPQHF
abundance: .
v_gene: TRBV10-2
j_gene: TRBJ1-5

CDR3aa: CASSPLRGSNSPLHF
abundance: .
v_gene: TRBV13
j_gene: TRBJ1-6

CDR3aa: CASSYQTGGTEAFF
abundance: .
v_gene: TRBV6-5
j_gene: TRBJ1-1

CDR3aa: CASSQGRGLTNYGYTF
abundance: .
v_gene: TRBV4-1
j_gene: TRBJ1-2

CDR3aa: CASSTGTEDGYTF
abundance: .
v_gene: TRBV7-6
j_gene: TRBJ1-2

CDR3aa: CASWGGRMAGELFF
abundance: .
v_gene: TRBV25-1
j_gene: TRBJ2-2

CDR3aa: CASSPRRTGIYEQYF
abundance: .
v_gene: TRBV11-2
j_gene: TRBJ2-7

CDR3aa: CSARAGRSSNQPQHF
abundance: .
v_gene: TRBV20-1
j_gene: TRBJ1-5

CDR3aa: CASSLRASIGQFF
abundance: .
v_gene: TRBV19
j_gene: TRBJ2-1

CDR3aa: CASSLRDPTNYGYTF
abundance: .
v_gene: TRBV3-1
j_gene: TRBJ1-2

CDR3aa: CASSFRDTDPYGYTF
abundance: medium-sized
v_gene: TRBV7-9
j_gene: TRBJ1-2

CDR3aa: CASLSHLQGASTDTQYF
abundance: .
v_gene: TRBV9
j_gene: TRBJ2-3

CDR3aa: CASSSSGRDADTQYF
abundance: .
v_gene: TRBV5-1
j_gene: TRBJ2-3

CDR3aa: CASSPGQGNEQYF
abundance: .
v_gene: TRBV7-7
j_gene: TRBJ2-7

CDR3aa: CASSRQVPTEAFF
abundance: .
v_gene: TRBV5-8
j_gene: TRBJ1-1

CDR3aa: CAISEAMAAGDYNEQFF
abundance: .
v_gene: TRBV10-3
j_gene: TRBJ2-1

CDR3aa: CASSIDRYNEQFF
abundance: .
v_gene: TRBV19
j_gene: TRBJ2-1

CDR3aa: CASSPTDYNYGYTF
abundance: .
v_gene: TRBV5-1
j_gene: TRBJ1-2

CDR3aa: CASSLAHSGNTIYF
abundance: .
v_gene: TRBV7-6
j_gene: TRBJ1-3

CDR3aa: CASTNYRGTEAFF
abundance: .
v_gene: TRBV25-1
j_gene: TRBJ1-1

CDR3aa: CASSLLFGTGELFF
abundance: .
v_gene: TRBV12-3/TRBV12-4
j_gene: TRBJ2-2

CDR3aa: CSVAGSSYNEQFF
abundance: .
v_gene: TRBV29-1
j_gene: TRBJ2-1

CDR3aa: CATSRDRDIWYNEQFF
abundance: medium-sized
v_gene: TRBV15
j_gene: TRBJ2-1

CDR3aa: CSARVGGGTDTQYF
abundance: .
v_gene: TRBV20-1
j_gene: TRBJ2-3

CDR3aa: CATSDLGQGVQGELFF
abundance: medium-sized
v_gene: TRBV24-1
j_gene: TRBJ2-2

CDR3aa: CASSLAAGYTF
abundance: large
v_gene: TRBV7-9
j_gene: TRBJ1-2

CDR3aa: CATQDTTNTEAFF
abundance: .
v_gene: TRBV24-1
j_gene: TRBJ1-1

CDR3aa: CASSSRPGQGLVEQFF
abundance: .
v_gene: TRBV28
j_gene: TRBJ2-1

CDR3aa: CASSESDRGFNYGYTF
abundance: .
v_gene: TRBV6-1
j_gene: TRBJ1-2

CDR3aa: CASSLAGRDQPQHF
abundance: medium-sized
v_gene: TRBV7-9
j_gene: TRBJ1-5

CDR3aa: CAIAESGNLEETQYF
abundance: .
v_gene: TRBV10-3
j_gene: TRBJ2-5

CDR3aa: CASSQRRGYNEQFF
abundance: .
v_gene: TRBV4-1
j_gene: TRBJ2-1

CDR3aa: CASSARVGSAEAFF
abundance: .
v_gene: TRBV7-8
j_gene: TRBJ1-1

CDR3aa: CASRLGENTEAFF
abundance: .
v_gene: TRBV28
j_gene: TRBJ1-1

CDR3aa: CASSVDGRGVQPQHF
abundance: .
v_gene: TRBV9
j_gene: TRBJ1-5

CDR3aa: CSASKLAVSSYEQYF
abundance: medium-sized
v_gene: TRBV20-1
j_gene: TRBJ2-7

CDR3aa: CASSYVGSYRGELFF
abundance: .
v_gene: TRBV6-2/TRBV6-3
j_gene: TRBJ2-2

CDR3aa: CASSYSGQGLNEQFF
abundance: .
v_gene: TRBV6-2/TRBV6-3
j_gene: TRBJ2-1

CDR3aa: CASSPRDSPAYQHF
abundance: large
v_gene: TRBV9
j_gene: TRBJ1-5

CDR3aa: CATSSSLEGPRPSVDTQYF
abundance: .
v_gene: TRBV15
j_gene: TRBJ2-3

CDR3aa: CATSDDSVNEQYF
abundance: .
v_gene: TRBV24-1
j_gene: TRBJ2-7

CDR3aa: CASSQEGSRITGELFF
abundance: .
v_gene: TRBV4-1
j_gene: TRBJ2-2